These 10 T cell receptor beta chains were sequenced from one sample in a study of blood T cell repertoires in COVID-19. The assay was immunoSEQ multiplex PCR, and TCRdb's table has in-frame clones only and misses some. Here the sample spans roughly 190,000 clones, around 80% being singletons. Sequencing used peripheral blood. These receptor sequences come from a man younger than 45 with active or convalescent COVID-19.

The V gene is TRBV27, the J gene TRBJ1-5; 8 bases fit TRBD1. The CDR3 length is 15 residues. Trimming at V came to 5 bases and at J to 2 bases, leaving 5 bases not matched to a gene. CDR1 and CDR2 from the germline V gene are MNHEY and SMNVEV (reference sequence). CDR3 nucleotide sequence: TGTGCCAGCAGTCTTACAGGGGGAGGCAATCAGCCCCAGCATTTT. This encodes CASSLTGGGNQPQHF.

The J gene is TRBJ1-5, the V gene TRBV4-1, with 7 bases lining up with TRBD1. With 3 bases clipped from V and 7 bases from J, the junction kept 3 bases outside the gene matches. The CDR3 is made up of 13 amino acids. Per the germline V gene, CDR1 is MGHRA and CDR2 is YSYEKL. CDR3 sequence reads: CASSHYRGQPQHF. CDR3 in DNA: TGCGCCAGCAGCCACTACAGGGGCCAGCCCCAGCATTTT.

V and J are TRBV10-1 and TRBJ2-3; 13 bases align to TRBD2. CDR3 size: 16 residues. V was clipped by 1 base and J by 4 bases; unmatched bases: 2. The germline gives CDR1 WNHNN, CDR2 SYGVQD (reference sequence). This chain's CDR3 is CASSELLAGGPDTQYF. The CDR3 bases are TGCGCCAGCAGTGAGTTACTAGCGGGGGGGCCAGATACGCAGTATTTT.

This chain connects TRBV7-7 to TRBJ2-7; 9 bases agree with TRBD1. CDR3 length equals 16 residues. Germline V CDR1 and CDR2: SSHAT, FNYEAQ (reference sequence). DNA for the CDR3: TGTGCTAGCAGCTCACTCCGGGACAGGGAAAGTGGCGAGCAGTACGTC. Translation gives CASSSLRDRESGEQYV.

This chain connects TRBV19 to TRBJ2-1; 13 bases are shared with TRBD2. CDR1 is LNHDA, CDR2 SQIVND, per germline (reference sequence). Trimming removed 5 bases from V and 2 bases from J; junction bases left unmatched: 12. The CDR3 runs to 19 residues. CDR3 DNA: TGTGCCAGTAGTCCCCGGACTAGCGGGAGAGGTGCGGCCTACAATGAGCAGTTCTTC. Its translation: CASSPRTSGRGAAYNEQFF.

This clone is a singleton in its sample. The chain carries TRBV7-9 and TRBJ1-3; D might be TRBD1 (5 bases). The CDR3 consists of 12 residues. CDR1 SEHNR and CDR2 FQNEAQ come from the germline V gene (reference sequence). With 6 bases removed from V and 7 bases from J, the gap between germline ends came to 10 bases. The chain's CDR3 is CASSANRNTIYF. CDR3 DNA: TGTGCCAGCAGTGCCAACAGGAACACCATATATTTT.

The chain links TRBV14 to TRBJ2-2, with D possibly matching TRBD1 (6 bases). Germline loops: CDR1 SGHDN, CDR2 FVKESK. The ends were cut back, 1 base at V and 6 bases at J, with 15 bases in the middle. The CDR3 runs 16 residues. The CDR3: CASSQVGTGQSGELFF. The CDR3 DNA follows: TGTGCCAGCAGCCAAGTTGGCACAGGACAGTCCGGGGAGCTGTTTTTT.

This chain links TRBV29-1 with TRBJ2-2; D is unclear. V shed 4 bases and J shed 7 bases, with 13 bases lying between them. The CDR3 spans 13 residues. The germline gives CDR1 SQVTM, CDR2 ANQGSEA. The CDR3 coding sequence is TGCAGCGTTGTTGGCAGAGAGGTCGGGGAGCTGTTTTTT. It specifies CSVVGREVGELFF.

With respect to this clone: This sample also contains other DNA sequences that code for the same CDR3. This chain joins TRBV7-2 and TRBJ1-5; D unclear. Per germline, CDR1 SGHTA and CDR2 FQGNSA. The CDR3 runs to 15 residues. Trimming took 1 base from V and 0 from J, leaving 7 bases between them. The CDR3 spells CASSLGGYSNQPQHF. The CDR3, as DNA: TGTGCCAGCAGCTTAGGAGGTTATAGCAATCAGCCCCAGCATTTT.

This clone was seen only a few times. The gene calls are TRBV11-2 and TRBJ2-5, with 10 bases that match TRBD2. The CDR3 runs to 16 residues. Trimming removed 5 bases from V and 2 bases from J; junction bases left unmatched: 8. Germline CDR1 SGHAT, CDR2 FQNNGV. In DNA, the CDR3 is TGTGCCAGCAGCGCGGGACTAGCGACGTCTCAAGAGACCCAGTACTTC. It translates to CASSAGLATSQETQYF.